The 29 T cell receptor beta chains in this list originate from one sample, sequenced in a study of cytomegalovirus exposure and HLA in healthy donors. The PCR contained 60 Vbeta and 13 Jbeta primers. Data came from immunoSEQ multiplex PCR; TCRdb stores just in-frame clones and leaves some out. This sample has 60,000 to 85,000 clones, with roughly 79% found just once. The sequencing sample was made of PBMCs. These receptors all stem from a man in his forties in good health and CMV-seronegative.

The chain couples TRBV5-6 to TRBJ2-7; D unresolved. This CDR3 has 13 residues. V lost 1 base and J lost 3, with 8 bases in between. The V gene's germline CDR1 is SGHDT and CDR2 YYEEEE. The CDR3 loop reads CASSLQAYYEQYF. CDR3 DNA sequence: TGTGCCAGCAGCTTGCAAGCGTACTACGAGCAGTACTTC. The variable domain in full, with the rest retrieved from reference TRBV5-6 and TRBJ2-7, is DAGVTQSPTHLIKTRGQQVTLRCSPKSGHDTVSWYQQALGQGPQFIFQYYEEEERQRGNFPDRFSGHQFPNYSSELNVNALLLGDSALYLCASSLQAYYEQYFGPGTRLTVT.

V is TRBV6-5 and J is TRBJ2-1; the match to TRBD1 covers 7 bases. Unmatched junction bases numbered 11, after V lost 8 bases and J lost 7 bases. Germline V gene data show CDR1 as MNHEY and CDR2 as SVGAGI. The CDR3 is made up of 14 amino acids. The CDR3 DNA reads as TGTGCCAGCTCTTTACAGGGGAAAATGAATGAGCAGTTCTTC. Its translation is CASSLQGKMNEQFF.

J is TRBJ2-2 and V is TRBV30; TRBD2 is a possible D gene (6 bases). V shed 0 bases and J shed 3 bases, with 11 bases lying between them. Germline V gene data show CDR1 as GTSNPN and CDR2 as SVGIG (reference sequence). CDR3 length equals 15 residues. As DNA, the CDR3 is TGTGCCTGGAGTGTTGGGACTGGTCACACCGGGGAGCTGTTTTTT. Translated: CAWSVGTGHTGELFF.

The rearrangement joins TRBV11-2 to TRBJ2-3; D unresolved. CDR3 length: 16 amino acids. Trimming took 0 bases from V and 2 from J, leaving 12 bases between them. Germline CDR1 is SGHAT and CDR2 is FQNNGV. The DNA of the CDR3 is TGTGCCAGCAGCTTAGACGGTAATCCTTACACAGATACGCAGTATTTT. Encoded protein: CASSLDGNPYTDTQYF.

The CDR3 reads CASSPWTGRGPLDNSPLHF. CDR3 nucleotide sequence: TGTGCCAGCAGTCCCTGGACAGGGAGGGGCCCTCTGGATAATTCACCCCTCCACTTT. V gene TRBV28 combines with J gene TRBJ1-6, with TRBD1 matching 8 bases. The V gene end was trimmed by 5 bases and the J gene end by 5 bases; junction bases not matched to a gene: 17. Germline V gene sequence: CDR1 MDHEN, CDR2 SYDVKM. The CDR3 is 19 residues long. The variable domain in full, with the rest retrieved from reference TRBV28 and TRBJ1-6, is DVKVTQSSRYLVKRTGEKVFLECVQDMDHENMFWYRQDPGLGLRLIYFSYDVKMKEKGDIPEGYSVSREKKERFSLILESASTNQTSMYLCASSPWTGRGPLDNSPLHFGNGTRLTVT.

The gene calls are TRBV28 and TRBJ2-7; D is unclear. Per germline, CDR1 MDHEN and CDR2 SYDVKM. The CDR3 length is 13 residues. V gave up 8 bases and J gave up 6 bases, with 17 bases separating them. CDR3 nucleotide sequence: TGTGCCAGCGACGGTGACACCCCCTGCGAGCAGTACTTC. Its translation: CASDGDTPCEQYF.

The chain has TRBV7-6 and TRBJ1-3; 10 nucleotides match TRBD1. Germline V gene data show CDR1 as SGHVS and CDR2 as FNYEAQ. The ends lost 0 bases at V and 4 bases at J; junction bases unmatched: 9. The CDR3 consists of 18 residues. For the CDR3, the DNA is TGTGCCAGCAGCTTAGCGGTTGGGACAGGGGCGAGCGGAAACACCATATATTTT. As protein: CASSLAVGTGASGNTIYF.

The chain recombines TRBV9 with TRBJ2-1, with a possible D match to TRBD2 (5 bases). The CDR3 totals 11 residues. Germline V gene sequence: CDR1 SGDLS, CDR2 YYNGEE. Trimming took off 7 bases at V and 6 bases at J, with 8 bases between the two ends. CDR3 DNA: TGTGCCAGCGAGGCGGGCAATGAGCAGTTCTTC. This sequence encodes CASEAGNEQFF.

The chain is built from TRBV11-3 and TRBJ2-3, with TRBD2 identical over 10 bases. The V and J ends lost 5 bases and 3 bases, in that order; junction bases with no gene match: 8. CDR3 length: 16 residues. Germline V gene data show CDR1 as SGHNT and CDR2 as YENEEA. The CDR3, as DNA: TGTGCCAGCAGCCTAACTAGCGGGATGGGGACAGATACGCAGTATTTT. Encoded protein: CASSLTSGMGTDTQYF.

The gene calls are TRBV7-8 and TRBJ2-2; no firm D call. Germline CDR1 and CDR2: SGHVS and FQNEAQ. The CDR3 loop spans 13 amino acids. Trimming shortened V by 5 bases and J by 5 bases, and 9 bases separated the two germline ends. The CDR3 region is CASSVSLTGELFF. In DNA form, the CDR3 reads TGTGCCAGCAGCGTTAGCCTTACCGGGGAGCTGTTTTTT.

The chain has TRBV5-5 and TRBJ1-2; 8 nucleotides agree with TRBD1. This CDR3 contains 16 residues. Germline CDR1 is SGHKS and CDR2 is YYEKEE (reference sequence). V trimming: 5 bases; J trimming: 4 bases; junction bases outside the gene matches: 13. This CDR3 reads CASRVGTGVLLYGYTF. CDR3 bases: TGTGCCAGCAGAGTTGGGACAGGAGTCTTACTCTATGGCTACACCTTC. Combining the CDR3 with reference TRBV5-5 and TRBJ1-2 gives the whole variable domain DAGVTQSPTHLIKTRGQQVTLRCSPISGHKSVSWYQQVLGQGPQFIFQYYEKEERGRGNFPDRFSARQFPNYSSELNVNALLLGDSALYLCASRVGTGVLLYGYTFGSGTRLTVV.

The chain uses TRBV7-9 and TRBJ2-1; TRBD2 matches at 8 bases. Germline loops: CDR1 SEHNR, CDR2 FQNEAQ (reference sequence). V gave up 2 bases and J gave up 8 bases; unmatched junction bases: 8. The CDR3 length is 15 residues. CDR3 nucleotide sequence: TGTGCCAGCAGCTTAACTCAGCGGGAGAGCTATGAGCAGTTCTTC. It codes for CASSLTQRESYEQFF. The whole variable domain, remainder taken from reference TRBV7-9 and TRBJ2-1, is DTGVSQNPRHKITKRGQNVTFRCDPISEHNRLYWYRQTLGQGPEFLTYFQNEAQLEKSRLLSDRFSAERPKGSFSTLEIQRTEQGDSAMYLCASSLTQRESYEQFFGPGTRLTVL.

To note about this clone: The junction differs from germline at one of its ends, possibly a read error. The gene calls are TRBV7-3 and TRBJ2-6, with D perhaps matching TRBD1 (5 bases). The CDR3 contains 17 residues. Germline V gene sequence: CDR1 SGHTA, CDR2 FQGTGA. CDR3 region: CASSLGPIASGANGLTF. CDR3 DNA sequence: TGTGCCAGCAGCTTAGGCCCGATCGCCTCTGGGGCCAACGGCCTGACTTTC.

CDR3 nucleotides: TGTGCCAGCAGCCTCGGACAGATATATGGCTACACCTTC. It yields the protein CASSLGQIYGYTF. The chain carries TRBV28 and TRBJ1-2; tentative D call: TRBD1 (6 bases). The length of the CDR3 is 13 residues. Trimming took off 6 bases at V and 5 bases at J, with 13 bases between the two ends. Germline CDR1 reads MDHEN; CDR2 reads SYDVKM.

J is TRBJ2-3 and V is TRBV28; tentative D call: TRBD1 (6 bases). Germline lookup yields CDR1 MDHEN and CDR2 SYDVKM. V dropped 5 bases and J dropped 10 bases, with 16 bases sitting between them. CDR3 length: 13 residues. The CDR3 DNA sequence: TGTGCCAGCAGTCTTGGACAGCCCCCTTCGCAGTATTTT. This translates into CASSLGQPPSQYF.

This clone was detected once. V is TRBV5-1 and J is TRBJ2-7; possible D gene TRBD1, 5 bases. Germline V gene sequence: CDR1 SGHRS, CDR2 YFSETQ. V dropped 8 bases and J dropped 3 bases, with 12 bases sitting between them. The CDR3 is 12 residues long. The CDR3 DNA sequence: TGCGCCAGTTGGGGCAGCGACTACGAGCAGTACTTC. Encoded protein: CASWGSDYEQYF.

This clone was seen once. The gene calls are TRBV27 and TRBJ1-4; tentatively, D is TRBD1 (5 bases). The ends were cut back, 2 bases at V and 1 base at J, with 5 bases in the middle. Germline CDR1 and CDR2: MNHEY and SMNVEV (reference sequence). This CDR3 comprises 14 residues. CDR3 coding DNA: TGTGCCAGCAGTTTACAGGGAACTAATGAAAAACTGTTTTTT. This encodes CASSLQGTNEKLFF.

V is TRBV28 and J is TRBJ2-7; 9 positions match TRBD1. The CDR3 length is 15 residues. The junction had 12 bases not matched to a gene; V was cut back by 6 bases and J by 6 bases. CDR1 and CDR2 (germline): MDHEN, SYDVKM. The CDR3 sequence is CASRRADRGSGEQYF. CDR3 bases: TGTGCCAGCAGAAGAGCGGACAGGGGAAGTGGCGAGCAGTACTTC.

The chain joins TRBV30 to TRBJ1-1; D unresolved. With 1 base removed from V and 0 bases from J, the gap between germline ends came to 18 bases. There are 17 residues in the CDR3. Germline V gives CDR1 GTSNPN, CDR2 SVGIG (reference sequence). The CDR3 DNA is TGTGCCTGGAGTGATTCGCCCTCGGTGATTATGAACACTGAAGCTTTCTTT. Translation gives CAWSDSPSVIMNTEAFF.

This chain uses TRBV18 with TRBJ1-4; tentatively, D is TRBD1 (6 bases). The CDR3 length is 16 residues. Trimming removed 2 bases at V and 5 bases at J, with 15 bases between. Germline V CDR1 and CDR2: KGHSH, LQKENI. The CDR3 sequence is CASSPGPDRVNEKLFF. DNA of the CDR3: TGTGCCAGCTCACCAGGCCCGGACAGAGTAAATGAAAAACTGTTTTTT.

This rearrangement joins TRBV27 to TRBJ1-5; D is ambiguous. Looked up from germline, CDR1 is MNHEY and CDR2 is SMNVEV (reference sequence). Trimming took 10 bases from V and 0 from J, leaving 13 bases between them. This CDR3 is 14 amino acids long. The CDR3 loop is CATRRAGSNQPQHF. CDR3 nucleotide sequence: TGTGCCACACGTAGGGCGGGTAGCAATCAGCCCCAGCATTTT.

This clone was seen more than once but under ten times. The chain links TRBV14 to TRBJ2-5; D gene unclear. The CDR3 is 14 amino acids. Germline-derived CDR1 and CDR2 are SGHDN and FVKESK. V lost 3 bases, J lost 2 bases, and 10 bases lay in between. CDR3 in amino acids: CASSHQWAQETQYF. For the CDR3, the DNA is TGTGCCAGCAGCCACCAATGGGCGCAAGAGACCCAGTACTTC.

The gene calls are TRBV28 and TRBJ1-5; tentative D call: TRBD1 (5 bases). Germline V gene lookup returns CDR1 MDHEN and CDR2 SYDVKM. The CDR3 sequence is 12 residues long. The ends were cut back, 6 bases at V and 6 bases at J, with 9 bases in the middle. The CDR3 protein is CASREGAQPQHF. CDR3 DNA sequence: TGTGCCAGCAGAGAAGGGGCTCAGCCCCAGCATTTT.

This clone has only one observation. The gene calls are TRBV15 and TRBJ2-1; tentatively, D is TRBD1 (5 bases). The CDR3 has 13 residues. The germline V and J ends were trimmed by 1 base and 5 bases, with 6 bases remaining between them. Germline lookup yields CDR1 LNHNV and CDR2 YYDKDF (reference sequence). The CDR3: CATSRGQNNEQFF. The CDR3 DNA reads TGTGCCACCAGCAGAGGACAGAACAATGAGCAGTTCTTC.

Only a few counts were recorded for this clone. The chain has TRBV29-1 and TRBJ2-7; 7 nucleotides match TRBD1. V shed 6 bases and J 2 bases; nucleotides not matched to a gene: 7. This CDR3 is built from 13 residues. Germline CDR1 is SQVTM and CDR2 is ANQGSEA. In DNA, the CDR3 is TGCAGCGTCCGGGACAGAGAGCCCTACGAGCAGTACTTC. Translation gives CSVRDREPYEQYF.

The chain carries TRBV19 and TRBJ2-5, with 10 bases that match TRBD1. The J call could be wrong; TRBJ2-7 is a better fit for the DNA end. The CDR3 spans 15 residues. Germline CDR1 is LNHDA and CDR2 is SQIVND (reference sequence). CDR3 sequence: CASQGRDRGMYEQYF. The CDR3 DNA follows: TGTGCCAGTCAGGGCCGGGACAGGGGTATGTACGAGCAGTACTTC.

This chain links TRBV27 with TRBJ2-7; the match to TRBD1 covers 8 bases. This CDR3 has 15 residues. With 2 bases clipped from V and 4 bases from J, the junction kept 7 bases outside the gene matches. From germline, CDR1 is MNHEY and CDR2 SMNVEV (reference sequence). The chain's CDR3 is CASSLRTGYVYEQYF. The CDR3 DNA reads TGTGCCAGCAGTTTAAGGACAGGGTATGTGTACGAGCAGTACTTC.

The CDR3 DNA reads TGTGCCAGCAGTTCCCCCGGGACTAGCGGGAGCCATGAGCAGTTCTTC. Amino acid sequence: CASSSPGTSGSHEQFF. The chain has TRBV27 and TRBJ2-1, with TRBD2 matching 14 bases. Germline V gene sequence: CDR1 MNHEY, CDR2 SMNVEV (reference sequence). This CDR3 is 16 amino acids long. The V and J ends lost 4 bases and 8 bases, in that order; junction bases with no gene match: 7.

This clone was seen a few times. V gene TRBV2 combines with J gene TRBJ1-1, with D unclear. In germline, CDR1 is SNHLY, CDR2 FYNNEI. The CDR3 sequence is 16 residues long. Trimming shortened V by 4 bases and J by 5 bases, and 20 bases separated the two germline ends. The CDR3 sequence is CASSAPGAGSRTEAFF. In nucleotides, the CDR3 is TGTGCCAGCAGTGCGCCTGGCGCGGGATCTAGGACTGAAGCTTTCTTT. The full variable domain, its missing parts supplied by reference TRBV2 and TRBJ1-1, is EPEVTQTPSHQVTQMGQEVILRCVPISNHLYFYWYRQILGQKVEFLVSFYNNEISEKSEIFDDQFSVERPDGSNFTLKIRSTKLEDSAMYFCASSAPGAGSRTEAFFGQGTRLTVV.